This T cell receptor beta chain was found in a study of radiation and T cells in renal cell carcinoma. Study-level background: Nephrectomy followed 15 Gy stereotactic body radiation by 4 weeks. Study findings and constraints: From baseline, blood top tumor clonotypes peaked at 2 weeks post-radiation.

Time point here: blood 2 weeks post-SBRT. Specified treatment: 15 Gy SBRT to primary tumor, nephrectomy 4 weeks later. As to this clone: What it binds is not known.

Sequenced by immunoSEQ multiplex PCR; TCRdb stores in-frame clones only, minus some. The sample carries some 70,000 clones, over 80% recorded once. Germline V CDR1 and CDR2: SEHNR, FQNEAQ (reference sequence). Between the trimmed V and J ends, which lost 5 bases and 0 bases, there was a span of 14 bases. The CDR3 is 15 amino acids. This TCR derives from a man in his fifties or sixties with renal cell carcinoma. V usage is TRBV7-9 and J usage is TRBJ2-7; no reliable D call. Specimen: blood, collected from a patient whose treatment included radiotherapy and nephrectomy. The CDR3 bases are TGTGCCAGCAGCGTCTTGCGAAGCTACTCCTACGAGCAGTACTTC. Translated: CASSVLRSYSYEQYF. The full variable domain, its missing parts supplied by reference TRBV7-9 and TRBJ2-7, is DTGVSQNPRHKITKRGQNVTFRCDPISEHNRLYWYRQTLGQGPEFLTYFQNEAQLEKSRLLSDRFSAERPKGSFSTLEIQRTEQGDSAMYLCASSVLRSYSYEQYFGPGTRLTVT.